The clone carrying this T cell receptor beta chain turned up a few times. These data are taken from a study of response to subunit inactivated influenza vaccine. Germline-derived CDR1 and CDR2 are SNHLY and FYNNEI. Trimming cost V 4 bases and J 7 bases, with 14 bases left between them. CDR3 length equals 15 residues. TCRdb processed the RT-PCR reads anew with MiXCR; each CDR3 protein has one entry. The sample carries some 550,000 distinct CDR3 sequences, roughly 23% recorded once. These data were also reused for a study on T cells expressing NK-cell markers. In that study: TCR beta cDNA was generated via 5'RACE template switching incorporating UMIs. According to the study, TCR beta repertoires originated from sorted CD3+CD56+NKG2C+, CD3+CD56+NKG2C- and CD3+CD56-NKG2C+ T cells. Sorting was restricted to alpha-beta TCR T cells by an anti-gamma-delta TCR antibody in several experiments. Roughly 6 donors had dominant NKG2C+ clonotypes that comprised about 1.0-7.0% of their CD8+ T cells. Uncertainty persisted over the HCMV specificity of expanded NKG2C+ T cell clones.

The sequence was collected from a man between 50 and 59 years old who received an inactivated influenza vaccine. The sequencing here drew on CD4+ T cells sorted from PBMCs, taken 11 to 12 days after vaccination. The chain is built from TRBV2 and TRBJ1-6; a possible D gene is TRBD1 (5 bases). CDR3 DNA sequence: TGTGCCAGCAGTGTGGGAGTACAGGTCAATTCACCCCTCCACTTT. Translation gives CASSVGVQVNSPLHF.